This entry concerns a single T cell receptor beta chain. The data were taken from a study of T-cell reconstitution after alpha-beta-depleted transplantation in children. Preparation of the TCRbeta library involved a method that used unique molecular identifiers. One entry per CDR3 protein results from TCRdb running MiXCR on the PCR reads. The table shows some 840,000 distinct CDR3 sequences, with about 16% occurring only once. V lost 7 bases and J lost 12; bases outside the gene matches: 13. CDR1 SNHLY and CDR2 FYNNEI come from the germline V gene. The CDR3 length is 14 residues. Source: PBMCs, mostly from graft donor cells, taken 360 days after TCRalphabeta/CD19-depleted stem cell transplant. The clonotype originates from a male patient between 5 and 17 years old who had a stem cell transplant for acute lymphoblastic leukemia, so the T cells may come from the graft donor. The V gene is TRBV2, the J gene TRBJ1-4; 8 bases are shared with TRBD1. DNA of the CDR3: TGTGCCAGCAACGGGCAGGGGGCGCCTACAGAACTGTTTTTT. This sequence encodes CASNGQGAPTELFF.